This T cell receptor (beta chain) came from a study of blood T cell repertoires in COVID-19. The CDR3 is made up of 13 amino acids. Germline V gene lookup returns CDR1 MNHNS and CDR2 SASEGT. V dropped 2 bases and J dropped 8; count of bases not matched to a gene: 5. Data came from immunoSEQ multiplex PCR; TCRdb stores just in-frame clones and leaves some out. The sample lists about 230,000 clones; approximately 81% were seen once. V is TRBV6-1 and J is TRBJ1-2, with TRBD1 matching over 7 bases. The receptor's source is a woman aged 80 or older with acute or convalescent COVID-19. The source material was peripheral blood. This CDR3 reads CASSERGLWGYTF. The CDR3 DNA sequence: TGTGCCAGCAGTGAAAGGGGGCTCTGGGGCTACACCTTC.